The 32 T cell receptor beta chains below were found in one sample sequenced in a study of blood T cell repertoires in COVID-19 (dated by TCRdb to 2020 to 2022). Library creation used the immunoSEQ multiplex PCR assay. Imported from immuneACCESS, the table was reduced by TCRdb to in-frame sequences with V and J called. These copies leave out some clones; in studies compared against another copy, an unresolved V gene accounts for under half, and the cause of the remainder is not known. The sample table shows roughly 41,000 clones, and about 88% are seen once. Together, the top ten hold 3% to 3.5% of the sample. Sequenced sample: PBMCs or T cells enriched from blood (not recorded which). These receptors were taken from a woman between 45 and 65 years old who had recovered from COVID-19.

V and J are TRBV7-2 and TRBJ1-1; D unresolved. The CDR3 length is 14 residues. V was trimmed by 1 base and J by 1 base, leaving 7 bases between them. Germline V gives CDR1 SGHTA, CDR2 FQGNSA. The CDR3 nucleotides are TGTGCCAGCAGCTTAGGCGGAAAGAACACTGAAGCTTTCTTT. Protein: CASSLGGKNTEAFF.

The genes are TRBV5-1 and TRBJ2-1, with 9 bases lining up with TRBD1. CDR3 length: 15 residues. Unmatched junction bases numbered 8, after V lost 2 bases and J lost 8 bases. CDR1 and CDR2 (germline): SGHRS, YFSETQ. The DNA for the CDR3 is TGCGCCAGCAGCTTTGGGACAGGGTTGATCGATGAGCAGTTCTTC. This gives the protein CASSFGTGLIDEQFF.

V and J are TRBV29-1 and TRBJ2-3, with TRBD1 as a possible D gene (6 bases). This CDR3 comprises 12 residues. Trimming stripped 5 bases from V and 1 base from J, with 7 bases between. CDR1 SQVTM and CDR2 ANQGSEA come from the germline V gene. The chain's CDR3 is CSVHRGTDTQYF. The CDR3 DNA reads as TGCAGCGTTCACAGGGGCACAGATACGCAGTATTTT.

This clone has more than one count but fewer than ten. The rearrangement links TRBV11-3 to TRBJ2-2; maybe TRBD1 (6 bases). The CDR3 is made up of 15 amino acids. Germline CDR1 and CDR2: SGHNT and YENEEA. Trimming left V 3 bases short and J 3 bases short, with 11 bases between. The CDR3 loop is CASSLSGADTGELFF. The CDR3, as DNA: TGTGCCAGCAGCTTGTCAGGGGCCGACACCGGGGAGCTGTTTTTT.

Worth noting for this clone: The same CDR3 can be traced to other DNA sequences in this sample. V is TRBV28 and J is TRBJ1-6; D might be TRBD1 (5 bases). There are 14 residues in the CDR3. Trimming shortened V by 4 bases and J by 7 bases, and 11 bases separated the two germline ends. CDR1 is MDHEN and CDR2 is SYDVKM in the germline V gene. The CDR3 loop reads CASSSTAGNSPLHF. The CDR3 bases are TGTGCCAGCAGTTCAACCGCAGGGAATTCACCCCTCCACTTT. The variable domain in full, completed from reference TRBV28 and TRBJ1-6, reads DVKVTQSSRYLVKRTGEKVFLECVQDMDHENMFWYRQDPGLGLRLIYFSYDVKMKEKGDIPEGYSVSREKKERFSLILESASTNQTSMYLCASSSTAGNSPLHFGNGTRLTVT.

The CDR3, as DNA: TGTGCCAGCAGTTACTCGAACACGCCTGGGGCTTCACCCCTCCACTTT. As protein: CASSYSNTPGASPLHF. This rearrangement joins TRBV6-5 to TRBJ1-6; D is perhaps TRBD1 (5 bases). With 0 bases removed from V and 9 bases from J, the gap between germline ends came to 15 bases. Germline V gene data show CDR1 as MNHEY and CDR2 as SVGAGI. This CDR3 contains 16 residues.

This sequence joins TRBV29-1 and TRBJ1-2, with D possibly TRBD1 on 5 matching bases. V was cut by 0 bases and J by 3 bases, with 14 bases left in between. The CDR3 has 15 residues. Germline-derived CDR1 and CDR2 are SQVTM and ANQGSEA. CDR3 residues: CSVEDHDRNDYGYTF. The CDR3 DNA reads as TGCAGCGTTGAAGATCACGACAGAAACGACTATGGCTACACCTTC.

The chain has TRBV25-1 and TRBJ2-7; TRBD1 matches at 7 bases. The CDR3 covers 14 residues. The germline CDR1 and CDR2 sequences are MGHDK and SYGVNS. The trim removed 4 bases at V and 4 bases at J, leaving 7 bases unmatched. The chain's CDR3 is CASSADRAVYEQYF. In DNA, the CDR3 is TGTGCCAGCAGTGCCGACAGGGCGGTTTACGAGCAGTACTTC.

The J gene is TRBJ2-3, the V gene TRBV11-3; D call uncertain. CDR3 length: 17 amino acids. V was cut by 0 bases and J by 0 bases, with 13 bases left in between. CDR1 is SGHNT and CDR2 is YENEEA in the germline V gene. CDR3 in DNA: TGTGCCAGCAGCTTAGATCGTGACTCCACTAGCACAGATACGCAGTATTTT. Translated: CASSLDRDSTSTDTQYF. Combining the CDR3 with reference TRBV11-3 and TRBJ2-3 gives the whole variable domain EAGVVQSPRYKIIEKKQPVAFWCNPISGHNTLYWYLQNLGQGPELLIRYENEEAVDDSQLPKDRFSAERLKGVDSTLKIQPAELGDSAVYLCASSLDRDSTSTDTQYFGPGTRLTVL.

This chain uses TRBV27 with TRBJ2-2; D might be TRBD2 (5 bases). This CDR3 region has 12 residues. Trimming removed 8 bases from V and 8 bases from J, with 12 bases in between. Germline values: CDR1 MNHEY, CDR2 SMNVEV (reference sequence). CDR3 amino acids: CASRGPTGELFF. CDR3 sequence (DNA): TGTGCCAGCCGAGGGCCGACAGGGGAGCTGTTTTTT.

The chain has TRBV2 and TRBJ2-5, with D maybe TRBD2 (6 bases). CDR3 length: 14 amino acids. Per germline, CDR1 SNHLY and CDR2 FYNNEI. Trimming took off 10 bases at V and 13 bases at J, with 28 bases between the two ends. CDR3 in DNA: TGTGCCACTAACGCCGGGGGTCGGGCAGCAGCACCGTACTTC. This translates into CATNAGGRAAAPYF.

The chain combines TRBV28 with TRBJ2-5, with a weak D call TRBD1 (5 bases). This CDR3 comprises 14 residues. Trimming took 9 bases from V and 7 from J, leaving 21 bases between them. The germline gives CDR1 MDHEN, CDR2 SYDVKM. The CDR3 here is CASETVVTWGTQYF. The DNA of the CDR3 is TGTGCCAGTGAGACAGTTGTAACCTGGGGGACCCAGTACTTC.

The chain carries TRBV10-3 and TRBJ2-6; TRBD1 aligns across 10 bases. Germline lookup yields CDR1 ENHRY and CDR2 SYGVKD. V shed 7 bases, J shed 3 bases, and the junction held 6 bases outside the gene matches. The CDR3 is made up of 16 amino acids. The CDR3 spells CAINRQGAGGANVLTF. In DNA form, the CDR3 reads TGTGCCATCAACCGACAGGGGGCTGGTGGGGCCAACGTCCTGACTTTC.

V usage is TRBV5-5 and J usage is TRBJ2-5; 8 bases line up with TRBD1. This CDR3 is built from 14 residues. The ends lost 3 bases at V and 2 bases at J; junction bases unmatched: 3. Per germline, CDR1 SGHKS and CDR2 YYEKEE (reference sequence). CDR3 sequence reads: CASSWTGNQETQYF. CDR3 DNA: TGTGCCAGCAGCTGGACAGGGAATCAAGAGACCCAGTACTTC. The whole variable domain, filled in from reference TRBV5-5 and TRBJ2-5, reads DAGVTQSPTHLIKTRGQQVTLRCSPISGHKSVSWYQQVLGQGPQFIFQYYEKEERGRGNFPDRFSARQFPNYSSELNVNALLLGDSALYLCASSWTGNQETQYFGPGTRLLVL.

The CDR3 is CASSLPGDSSGNTIYF. CDR3 bases: TGTGCCAGCAGCCTACCAGGGGACAGCTCTGGAAACACCATATATTTT. V and J are TRBV28 and TRBJ1-3; 7 bases are a match to TRBD1. Germline V CDR1 and CDR2: MDHEN, SYDVKM. The CDR3 spans 16 residues. Trimming removed 6 bases from V and 0 bases from J; junction bases left unmatched: 8.

The table lists this clone with a few counts. The chain combines TRBV6-4 with TRBJ1-4; TRBD1 aligns across 10 bases. Trimming removed 4 bases from V and 6 bases from J; junction bases left unmatched: 2. CDR3 length equals 14 residues. Germline CDR1 reads MRHNA; CDR2 reads SNTAGT. The CDR3 sequence is CASSAGTGDEKLFF. The DNA for the CDR3 is TGTGCCAGCAGTGCCGGGACAGGGGATGAAAAACTGTTTTTT.

The CDR3: CASSSSLEVKGSEQFF. The CDR3 DNA is TGTGCCAGCAGCTCTAGCCTTGAGGTCAAGGGCAGTGAGCAGTTCTTC. The chain is built from TRBV7-8 and TRBJ2-1; possibly TRBD2 for D (5 bases). Germline CDR1 and CDR2: SGHVS and FQNEAQ. V was pared by 4 bases and J by 9 bases, with 22 bases between. The CDR3 loop spans 16 amino acids.

The chain couples TRBV7-8 to TRBJ1-5, with TRBD1 as a possible D gene (6 bases). The CDR3 has 16 residues. Trimming stripped 5 bases from V and 3 bases from J, with 17 bases between. The germline V gene encodes CDR1 SGHVS and CDR2 FQNEAQ. DNA for the CDR3: TGTGCCAGCAGCCAAGATGGTGCGGGGGCCAATCAGCCCCAGCATTTT. As protein: CASSQDGAGANQPQHF.

CDR3 in amino acids: CASSGTGGPEAFF. CDR3 nucleotides: TGTGCCAGCTCAGGCACGGGTGGTCCTGAAGCTTTCTTT. The rearrangement uses TRBV18 and TRBJ1-1; D uncertain. CDR1 and CDR2 from the germline V gene are KGHSH and LQKENI. The CDR3 totals 13 residues. The V end lost 5 bases, the J end lost 6 bases, and 13 bases lay between the germline ends.

The gene calls are TRBV6-5 and TRBJ2-3; perhaps TRBD2 as D (5 bases). The V gene's germline CDR1 is MNHEY and CDR2 SVGAGI. The germline V and J ends were trimmed by 4 bases and 3 bases, with 8 bases remaining between them. The CDR3 covers 13 residues. The CDR3 here is CASSSEGTDTQYF. DNA for the CDR3: TGTGCCAGCAGTTCAGAGGGAACAGATACGCAGTATTTT.

The rearrangement links TRBV28 to TRBJ2-3; TRBD1 agrees at 11 bases. Germline V gene lookup returns CDR1 MDHEN and CDR2 SYDVKM. The length of the CDR3 is 11 residues. J was trimmed by 13 bases and V by 8 bases; bases with no gene match: 5. For the CDR3, the DNA is TGTGCCAGCGGCAGGACAGGGGGCGAGTATTTT. Encoded protein: CASGRTGGEYF. Complete variable domain (other parts from reference TRBV28 and TRBJ2-3): DVKVTQSSRYLVKRTGEKVFLECVQDMDHENMFWYRQDPGLGLRLIYFSYDVKMKEKGDIPEGYSVSREKKERFSLILESASTNQTSMYLCASGRTGGEYFGPGTRLTVL.

This chain joins TRBV5-6 and TRBJ1-4; D is undetermined. Germline V gives CDR1 SGHDT, CDR2 YYEEEE. This CDR3 contains 11 residues. Trimming removed 3 bases at V and 12 bases at J, with 9 bases between. CDR3 nucleotides: TGTGCCAGCAGCTCGGAGAGGGAACTGTTTTTT. It codes for CASSSERELFF.

The V gene is TRBV7-6, the J gene TRBJ2-7; 9 positions match TRBD1. Losses at the gene ends were 1 base for V and 2 bases for J; bases not matched to a gene: 3. This CDR3 region has 15 residues. Germline loops: CDR1 SGHVS, CDR2 FNYEAQ. DNA for the CDR3: TGTGCCAGCAGCTTAGAGGGACAGGGAACCTACGAGCAGTACTTC. It encodes CASSLEGQGTYEQYF.

V and J are TRBV5-1 and TRBJ1-2; D unclear. Germline V gives CDR1 SGHRS, CDR2 YFSETQ. This CDR3 contains 13 residues. Trimming removed 1 base from V and 2 bases from J, with 6 bases in between. The CDR3 DNA reads as TGCGCCAGCAGCTTGTCGGAGAACTATGGCTACACCTTC. Residues: CASSLSENYGYTF.

For the CDR3, the DNA is TGCGCCAGCAGCCCTCACAGCGGGAGGGCCCTCGGGACAGATACGCAGTATTTT. This encodes CASSPHSGRALGTDTQYF. The chain employs TRBV4-1 and TRBJ2-3; 10 bases fit TRBD2. The germline gives CDR1 MGHRA, CDR2 YSYEKL. Trimming took 4 bases from V and 3 from J; bases not matched to a gene: 13. The length of the CDR3 is 18 residues.

This clone has more than one count but fewer than ten. J is TRBJ2-7 and V is TRBV9, with 8 bases lining up with TRBD1. V shed 3 bases, J shed 0 bases, and the junction held 5 bases outside the gene matches. Germline V lookup: CDR1 SGDLS, CDR2 YYNGEE. There are 15 residues in the CDR3. CDR3 sequence (DNA): TGTGCCAGCAGCGAAGGGACAGGTTTCTCCTACGAGCAGTACTTC. It encodes CASSEGTGFSYEQYF. The full variable domain, in which reference TRBV9 and TRBJ2-7 provide the parts outside the CDR3, is DSGVTQTPKHLITATGQRVTLRCSPRSGDLSVYWYQQSLDQGLQFLIQYYNGEERAKGNILERFSAQQFPDLHSELNLSSLELGDSALYFCASSEGTGFSYEQYFGPGTRLTVT.

The chain couples TRBV5-1 to TRBJ1-2, with 12 nucleotides matching TRBD1. Looked up from germline, CDR1 is SGHRS and CDR2 is YFSETQ. This CDR3 contains 14 residues. V trimming: 3 bases; J trimming: 7 bases; junction bases outside the gene matches: 4. CDR3 amino acids: CASSSGTGGLGYTF. The CDR3 DNA reads TGCGCCAGCAGCTCCGGGACAGGGGGCCTTGGCTACACCTTC.

The chain has TRBV30 and TRBJ2-3; tentatively, D is TRBD2 (6 bases). The CDR3 has 14 amino acids. Trimming shortened V by 0 bases and J by 0 bases, and 7 bases separated the two germline ends. Germline-derived CDR1 and CDR2 are GTSNPN and SVGIG (reference sequence). The CDR3 nucleotides are TGTGCCTGGAGTGTGGGAGGAAGCACAGATACGCAGTATTTT. Translated, it gives CAWSVGGSTDTQYF.

V and J are TRBV6-5 and TRBJ2-4, with TRBD1 as a possible D gene (5 bases). The CDR3 extends over 14 amino acids. Germline CDR1 is MNHEY and CDR2 is SVGAGI. V dropped 7 bases and J dropped 6 bases, with 16 bases sitting between them. For the CDR3, the DNA is TGTGCCAGCACGCTTCTAGACAGTCTAAACATTCAGTACTTC. The encoded protein is CASTLLDSLNIQYF.

The CDR3 nucleotides read TGCGCCAGCAGCTTTTATGGACAGGGGGCCCGGGAGACCCAGTACTTC. Amino acids: CASSFYGQGARETQYF. The chain has TRBV5-1 and TRBJ2-5; 11 positions agree with TRBD1. CDR1 is SGHRS, CDR2 YFSETQ, per germline. J lost 5 bases, V lost 2 bases, and 8 bases had no gene match. The CDR3 consists of 16 residues.

This clone has a handful of counts. V and J are TRBV7-2 and TRBJ2-7, with D possibly matching TRBD2 (6 bases). Germline V gives CDR1 SGHTA, CDR2 FQGNSA. This CDR3 is 14 amino acids long. V was trimmed by 0 bases and J by 6 bases, leaving 12 bases between them. CDR3 region: CASSLAGLISEQYF. As DNA, the CDR3 is TGTGCCAGCAGCTTAGCGGGACTCATATCCGAGCAGTACTTC.

This rearrangement joins TRBV3-1 (or the pseudogene TRBV3-2) to TRBJ1-2, with TRBD1 matching over 9 bases. Trimming removed 0 bases from V and 8 bases from J; junction bases left unmatched: 7. The germline gives CDR1 LGHDT, CDR2 YNNKEL (reference sequence). The CDR3 sequence is 15 residues long. CDR3 bases: TGTGCCAGCAGCCAAGACGACCGGGACAGGGCAGGCTACACCTTC. Its protein product is CASSQDDRDRAGYTF.